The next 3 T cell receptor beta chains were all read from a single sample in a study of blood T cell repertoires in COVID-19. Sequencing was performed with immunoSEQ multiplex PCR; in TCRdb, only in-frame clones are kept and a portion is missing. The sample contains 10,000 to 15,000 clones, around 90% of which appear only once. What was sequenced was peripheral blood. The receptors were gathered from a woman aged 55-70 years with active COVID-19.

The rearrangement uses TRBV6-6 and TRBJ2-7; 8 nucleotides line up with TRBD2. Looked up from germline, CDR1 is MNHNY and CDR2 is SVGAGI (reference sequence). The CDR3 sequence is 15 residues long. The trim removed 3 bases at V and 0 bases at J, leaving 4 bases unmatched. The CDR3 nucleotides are TGTGCCAGCAGTTATCTAGCGGGCCCCTCCTACGAGCAGTACTTC. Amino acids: CASSYLAGPSYEQYF.

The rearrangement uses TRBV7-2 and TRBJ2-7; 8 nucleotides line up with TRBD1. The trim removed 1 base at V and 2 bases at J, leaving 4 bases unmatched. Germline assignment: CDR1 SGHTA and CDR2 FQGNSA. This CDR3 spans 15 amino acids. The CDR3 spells CASSLVGQGPYEQYF. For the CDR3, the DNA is TGTGCCAGCAGCTTAGTTGGACAGGGTCCCTACGAGCAGTACTTC.

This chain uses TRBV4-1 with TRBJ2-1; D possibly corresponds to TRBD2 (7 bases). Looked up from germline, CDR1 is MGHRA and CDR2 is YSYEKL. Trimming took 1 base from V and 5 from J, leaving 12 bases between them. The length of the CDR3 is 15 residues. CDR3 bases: TGCGCCAGCAGCCAAGGTGGGGGGGCCCACAATGAGCAGTTCTTC. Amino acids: CASSQGGGAHNEQFF.